This entry concerns a single T cell receptor beta chain. The antigen is unknown. This sample is drawn from a study of cytomegalovirus exposure and HLA in healthy donors. The CDR3 runs 13 residues. V was shortened by 7 bases and J by 1 base, with 10 bases between the two germline ends. The germline V gene has CDR1 MNHEY and CDR2 SMNVEV (reference sequence). Only in-frame clones appear in the TCRdb table, and some are missing; sequencing was by immunoSEQ multiplex PCR. The sample contains about 160,000 clones, around 81% of which appear only once. Study-wide results and limits: A few chains linked to CMV were shown in vitro to be specific for CMV antigens. The investigators catalogued 180 or so TCR beta chains as cytomegalovirus-associated. It was found in a later analysis that first-cohort TCR clusters tended to co-occur in the 120 validation repertoires.

This receptor was taken from a man between 25 and 39 years old in good health and CMV-seropositive. This chain uses TRBV27 with TRBJ2-5, with D unclear. The sample taken for sequencing was PBMCs. For the CDR3, the DNA is TGTGCCAGCAAGTCTCGGGTCCAAGAGACCCAGTACTTC. This codes for CASKSRVQETQYF.